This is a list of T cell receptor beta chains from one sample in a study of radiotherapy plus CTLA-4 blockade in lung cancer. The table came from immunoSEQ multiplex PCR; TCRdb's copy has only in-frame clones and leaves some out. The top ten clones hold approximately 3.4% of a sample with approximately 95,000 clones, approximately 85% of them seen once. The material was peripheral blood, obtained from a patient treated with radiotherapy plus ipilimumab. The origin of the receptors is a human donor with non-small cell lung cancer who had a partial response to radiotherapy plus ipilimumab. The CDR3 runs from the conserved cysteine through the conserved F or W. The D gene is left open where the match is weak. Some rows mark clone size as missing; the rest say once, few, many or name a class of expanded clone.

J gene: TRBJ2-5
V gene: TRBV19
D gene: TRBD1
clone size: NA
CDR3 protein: CASSMDRGHDETQYF
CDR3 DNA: TGTGCCAGTAGTATGGACAGGGGCCATGACGAGACCCAGTACTTC

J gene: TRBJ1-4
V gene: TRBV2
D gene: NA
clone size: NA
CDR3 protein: CASSEMGAPNEKLFF
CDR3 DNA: TGTGCCAGCAGTGAAATGGGGGCGCCGAATGAAAAACTGTTTTTT

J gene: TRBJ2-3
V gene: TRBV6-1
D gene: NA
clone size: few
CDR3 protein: CATALVRAEDTQYF
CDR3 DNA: TGTGCCACCGCACTTGTGAGGGCCGAGGATACGCAGTATTTT

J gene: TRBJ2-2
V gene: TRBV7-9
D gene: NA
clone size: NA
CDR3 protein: CASSFSLSYSGELFF
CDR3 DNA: TGTGCCAGCAGCTTTAGTTTGAGCTATTCCGGGGAGCTGTTTTTT

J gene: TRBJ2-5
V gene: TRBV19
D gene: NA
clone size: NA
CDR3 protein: CASSITGQETQYF
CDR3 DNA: TGTGCCAGTAGTATAACGGGGCAAGAGACCCAGTACTTC

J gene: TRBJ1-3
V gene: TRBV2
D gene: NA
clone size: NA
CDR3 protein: CASTYSSLSGNTIYF
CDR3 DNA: TGTGCCAGCACTTACAGTTCCCTCTCTGGAAACACCATATATTTT

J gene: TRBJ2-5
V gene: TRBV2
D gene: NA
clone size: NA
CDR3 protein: CASRKEPSGQETQYF
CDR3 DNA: TGTGCCAGCAGAAAAGAGCCCAGCGGCCAAGAGACCCAGTACTTC

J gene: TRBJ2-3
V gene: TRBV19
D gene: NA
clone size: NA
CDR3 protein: CASSFRQTDTQYF
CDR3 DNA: TGTGCCAGTAGTTTCCGACAAACAGATACGCAGTATTTT

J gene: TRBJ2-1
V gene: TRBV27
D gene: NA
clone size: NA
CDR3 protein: CASSPRTVNEQFF
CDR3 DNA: TGTGCCAGCAGTCCACGGACTGTAAATGAGCAGTTCTTC

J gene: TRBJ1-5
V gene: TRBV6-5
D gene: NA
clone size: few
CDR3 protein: CASSEITGNQPQHF
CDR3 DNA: TGTGCCAGCAGTGAAATTACGGGAAATCAGCCCCAGCATTTT

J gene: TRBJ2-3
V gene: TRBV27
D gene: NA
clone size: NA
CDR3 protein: CASSHRGTDTQYF
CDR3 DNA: TGTGCCAGCAGTCACCGGGGCACAGATACGCAGTATTTT

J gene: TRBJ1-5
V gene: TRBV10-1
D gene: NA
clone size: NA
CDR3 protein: CASSEGGGGQPQHF
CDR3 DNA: TGCGCCAGCAGTGAGGGGGGAGGGGGTCAGCCCCAGCATTTT

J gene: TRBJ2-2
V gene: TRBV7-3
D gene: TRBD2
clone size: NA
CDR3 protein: CASSLNSGRASAGELFF
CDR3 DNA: TGTGCCAGCAGCTTAAATAGCGGGAGGGCCTCGGCCGGGGAGCTGTTTTTT

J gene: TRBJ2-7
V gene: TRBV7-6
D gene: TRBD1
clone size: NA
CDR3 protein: CASSLEAGGAGEQYF
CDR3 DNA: TGTGCCAGCAGCTTAGAGGCAGGGGGCGCGGGGGAGCAGTACTTC

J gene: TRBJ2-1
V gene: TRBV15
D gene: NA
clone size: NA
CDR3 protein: CATSRGAGSSYNEQFF
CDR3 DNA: TGTGCCACCAGCAGGGGAGCGGGCAGCTCCTACAATGAGCAGTTCTTC

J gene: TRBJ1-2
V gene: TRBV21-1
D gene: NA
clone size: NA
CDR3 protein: CASSNETVSGYTF
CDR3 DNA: TGTGCCAGCAGCAACGAAACAGTGAGTGGCTACACCTTC

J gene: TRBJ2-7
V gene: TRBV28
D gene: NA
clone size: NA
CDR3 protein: CASSSPPTTVYEQYF
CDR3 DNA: TGTGCCAGCAGTTCCCCACCTACCACAGTCTACGAGCAGTACTTC

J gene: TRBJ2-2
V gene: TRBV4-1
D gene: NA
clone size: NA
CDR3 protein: CASSQEGGTGELFF
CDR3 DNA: TGCGCCAGCAGCCAAGAGGGGGGCACCGGGGAGCTGTTTTTT

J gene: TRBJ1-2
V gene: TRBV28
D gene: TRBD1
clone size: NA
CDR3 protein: CASSPGQGWGGYTF
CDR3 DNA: TGTGCCAGCAGCCCCGGACAGGGCTGGGGGGGCTACACCTTC

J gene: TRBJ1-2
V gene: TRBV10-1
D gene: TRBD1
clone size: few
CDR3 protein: CASSAQGGYGYTF
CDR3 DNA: TGCGCCAGCAGTGCACAGGGGGGCTATGGCTACACCTTC

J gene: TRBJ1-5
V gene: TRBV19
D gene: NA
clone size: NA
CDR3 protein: CASSLTGLHNSNQPQHF
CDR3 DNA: TGTGCCAGTAGTTTAACAGGGCTGCATAATAGCAATCAGCCCCAGCATTTT

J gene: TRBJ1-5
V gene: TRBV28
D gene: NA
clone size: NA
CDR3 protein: CASSFIRAGSNQPQHF
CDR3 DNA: TGTGCCAGCAGTTTTATCCGGGCAGGGAGCAATCAGCCCCAGCATTTT

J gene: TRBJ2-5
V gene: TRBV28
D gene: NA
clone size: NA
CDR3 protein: CASSLRDSQETQYF
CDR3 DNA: TGTGCCAGCAGCCTCCGGGACTCGCAAGAGACCCAGTACTTC

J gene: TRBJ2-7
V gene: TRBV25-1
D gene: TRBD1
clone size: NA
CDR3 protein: CATGTGSYEQYF
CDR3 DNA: TGTGCCACCGGGACAGGGTCCTACGAGCAGTACTTC

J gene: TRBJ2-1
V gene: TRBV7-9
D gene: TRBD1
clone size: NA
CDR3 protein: CASSLAKGAVHNEQFF
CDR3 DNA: TGTGCCAGCAGCTTAGCGAAGGGGGCCGTCCACAATGAGCAGTTCTTC

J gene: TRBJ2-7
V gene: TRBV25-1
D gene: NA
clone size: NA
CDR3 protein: CAGFRRGNSYEQYF
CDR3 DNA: TGTGCCGGTTTCAGACGGGGAAACTCCTACGAGCAGTACTTC

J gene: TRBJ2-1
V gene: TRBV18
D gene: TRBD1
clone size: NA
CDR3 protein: CASSPTGTGSYNEQFF
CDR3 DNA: TGTGCCAGCTCACCCACCGGGACAGGCTCCTACAATGAGCAGTTCTTC

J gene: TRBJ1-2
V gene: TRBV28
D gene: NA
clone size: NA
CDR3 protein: CASSLYGGWGYTF
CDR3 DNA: TGTGCCAGCAGTTTATACGGGGGTTGGGGCTACACCTTC

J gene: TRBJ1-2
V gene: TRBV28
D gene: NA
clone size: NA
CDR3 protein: CASSEPQGFGYTF
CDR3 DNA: TGTGCCAGCAGCGAACCACAGGGATTTGGCTACACCTTC

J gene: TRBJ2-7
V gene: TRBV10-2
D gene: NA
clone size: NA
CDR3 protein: CASSGRGRTPVGYEQYF
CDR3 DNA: TGCGCCAGCAGTGGGCGGGGCAGGACACCGGTGGGGTACGAGCAGTACTTC

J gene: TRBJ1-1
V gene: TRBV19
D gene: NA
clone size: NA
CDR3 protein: CASRNADRNPTEAFF
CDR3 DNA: TGTGCCAGTAGGAACGCGGACAGAAATCCCACTGAAGCTTTCTTT

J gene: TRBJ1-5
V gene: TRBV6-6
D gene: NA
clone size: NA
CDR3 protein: CATRDTSNQPQHF
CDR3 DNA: TGTGCCACCCGGGACACTAGCAATCAGCCCCAGCATTTT

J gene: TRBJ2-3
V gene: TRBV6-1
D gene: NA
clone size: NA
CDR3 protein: CASIYDHRSTDTQYF
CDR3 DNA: TGTGCCAGCATCTACGATCACAGGAGCACAGATACGCAGTATTTT

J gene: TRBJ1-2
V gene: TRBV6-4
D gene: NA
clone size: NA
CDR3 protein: CASSAGYGYTF
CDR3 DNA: TGTGCCAGCAGTGCGGGTTATGGCTACACCTTC

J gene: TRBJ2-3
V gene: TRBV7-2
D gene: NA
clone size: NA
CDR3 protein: CASSLSGRGRGTDTQYF
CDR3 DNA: TGTGCCAGCAGCTTGAGCGGGCGGGGTCGGGGCACAGATACGCAGTATTTT

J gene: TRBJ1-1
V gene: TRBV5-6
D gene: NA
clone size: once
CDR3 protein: CASSRDEGNTEAFF
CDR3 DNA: TGTGCCAGCAGCCGTGATGAGGGGAACACTGAAGCTTTCTTT

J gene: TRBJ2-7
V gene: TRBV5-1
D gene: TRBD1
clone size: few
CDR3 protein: CASSRDRGYEQYF
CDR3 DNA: TGCGCCAGCAGCAGGGACAGGGGCTACGAGCAGTACTTC

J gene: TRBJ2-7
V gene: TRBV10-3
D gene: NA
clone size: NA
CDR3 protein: CAISASRAEQYF
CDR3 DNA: TGTGCCATCAGTGCAAGCAGGGCCGAGCAGTACTTC

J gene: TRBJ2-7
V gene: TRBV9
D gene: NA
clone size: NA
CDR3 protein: CASSVDEVLYEQYF
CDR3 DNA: TGTGCCAGCAGCGTAGACGAGGTTCTCTACGAGCAGTACTTC

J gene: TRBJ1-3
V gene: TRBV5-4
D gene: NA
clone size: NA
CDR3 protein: CASSLGQGKGNTIYF
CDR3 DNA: TGTGCCAGCAGCTTGGGGCAGGGGAAAGGAAACACCATATATTTT

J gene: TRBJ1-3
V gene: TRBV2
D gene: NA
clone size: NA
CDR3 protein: CASTETVAGNTIYF
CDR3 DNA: TGTGCCAGCACGGAAACAGTCGCTGGAAACACCATATATTTT

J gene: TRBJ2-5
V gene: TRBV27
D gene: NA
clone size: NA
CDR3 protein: CASSLSYGSLGETQYF
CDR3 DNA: TGTGCCAGCAGTTTATCGTACGGGTCCTTGGGAGAGACCCAGTACTTC

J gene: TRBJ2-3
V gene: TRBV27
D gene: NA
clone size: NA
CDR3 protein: CASSLSNMGLDTQYF
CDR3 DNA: TGTGCCAGCAGTTTATCCAACATGGGGCTTGATACGCAGTATTTT

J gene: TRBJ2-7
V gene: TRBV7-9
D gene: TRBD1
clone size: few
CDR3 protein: CASSSGAGGYEQYF
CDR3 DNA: TGTGCCAGCAGCTCAGGGGCAGGGGGCTACGAGCAGTACTTC

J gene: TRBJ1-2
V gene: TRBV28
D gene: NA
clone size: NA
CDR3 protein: CASSPTANYGYTF
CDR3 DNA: TGTGCCAGCAGTCCGACAGCTAACTATGGCTACACCTTC

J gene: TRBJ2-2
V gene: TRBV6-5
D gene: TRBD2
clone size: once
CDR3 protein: CASSYSGTSFSGELFF
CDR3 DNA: TGTGCCAGCAGTTACTCCGGGACTAGCTTTTCCGGGGAGCTGTTTTTT

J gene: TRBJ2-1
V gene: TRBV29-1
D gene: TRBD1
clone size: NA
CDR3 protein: CSVDRGLLGPKFF
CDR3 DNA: TGCAGCGTCGACAGGGGGTTACTAGGCCCGAAGTTCTTC

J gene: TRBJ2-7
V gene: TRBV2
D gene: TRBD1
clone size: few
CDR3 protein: CASGGQGLEEQYF
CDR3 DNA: TGTGCCAGCGGGGGACAGGGACTGGAGGAGCAGTACTTC

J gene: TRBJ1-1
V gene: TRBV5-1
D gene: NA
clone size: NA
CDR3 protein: CASREGRNTEAFF
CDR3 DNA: TGCGCCAGCAGGGAGGGACGGAACACTGAAGCTTTCTTT

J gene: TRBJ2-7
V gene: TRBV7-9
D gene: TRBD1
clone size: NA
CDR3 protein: CASSLGQGAHEQYF
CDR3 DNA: TGTGCCAGCAGCTTAGGGCAGGGGGCCCACGAGCAGTACTTC

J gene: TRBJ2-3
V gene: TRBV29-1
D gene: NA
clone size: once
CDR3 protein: CSVEEGAPGTDTQYF
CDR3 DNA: TGCAGCGTTGAAGAGGGGGCGCCTGGCACAGATACGCAGTATTTT

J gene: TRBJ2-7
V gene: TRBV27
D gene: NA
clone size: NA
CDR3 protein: CASRALAVSSYEQYF
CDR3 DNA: TGTGCCAGCAGAGCGTTAGCGGTTAGCTCCTACGAGCAGTACTTC

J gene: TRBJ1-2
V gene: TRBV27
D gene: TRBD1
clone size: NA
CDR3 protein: CASRGRDRNNYGYTF
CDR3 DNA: TGTGCCAGCCGGGGCCGGGACAGAAATAACTATGGCTACACCTTC

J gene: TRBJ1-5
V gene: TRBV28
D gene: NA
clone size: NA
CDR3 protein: CASSFGFKQPQHF
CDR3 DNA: TGTGCCAGCAGTTTCGGGTTTAAGCAGCCCCAGCATTTT

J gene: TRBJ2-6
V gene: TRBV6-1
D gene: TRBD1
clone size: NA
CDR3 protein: CGIGQGATGANVLTF
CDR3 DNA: TGTGGCATCGGGCAGGGGGCGACTGGGGCCAACGTCCTGACTTTC

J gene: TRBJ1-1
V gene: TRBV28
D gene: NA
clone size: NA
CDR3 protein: CASSYHPNTEAFF
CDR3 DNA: TGTGCCAGCAGTTATCATCCAAACACTGAAGCTTTCTTT